The 23 T cell receptor beta chains below were found in one sample sequenced in a study of T cell changes during pregnancy in multiple sclerosis. Only in-frame clones appear in the TCRdb table, and some are missing; sequencing was by immunoSEQ multiplex PCR. Of roughly 90,000 clones in the sample, over 80% were seen once. The input for sequencing was peripheral blood, taken in the first trimester of pregnancy. The receptors stem from a female donor with multiple sclerosis, enrolled in a pregnancy study.

The chain joins TRBV4-2 to TRBJ1-1; a weak D match, TRBD1 (5 bases). CDR1 is LGHNA and CDR2 is YNFKEQ in the germline V gene. The CDR3 runs 15 residues. V dropped 0 bases and J dropped 7 bases, with 15 bases sitting between them. CDR3 sequence reads: CASSQEVGLRGEAFF. DNA for the CDR3: TGTGCCAGCAGCCAAGAGGTGGGACTAAGGGGTGAAGCTTTCTTT.

About this clone itself: Other DNA sequences in the same sample also yield this CDR3. The V and J genes are TRBV18 and TRBJ1-4; no clear D. V gave up 6 bases and J gave up 0 bases, with 8 bases separating them. This CDR3 region has 14 residues. Germline-derived CDR1 and CDR2 are KGHSH and LQKENI. The CDR3 sequence is CASSPGATNEKLFF. The CDR3 bases are TGTGCCAGCTCTCCGGGTGCAACTAATGAAAAACTGTTTTTT.

The chain employs TRBV9 and TRBJ2-1, with D uncertain. Germline CDR1 reads SGDLS; CDR2 reads YYNGEE. This CDR3 comprises 16 residues. V was shortened by 1 base and J by 4 bases, with 15 bases between the two germline ends. The CDR3 coding sequence is TGTGCCAGCAGCGTACAGATGGGCATCTTTTACAATGAGCAGTTCTTC. Protein product: CASSVQMGIFYNEQFF.

The chain uses TRBV5-4 and TRBJ2-2; D remains ambiguous. V was trimmed by 4 bases and J by 4 bases, leaving 14 bases between them. Germline lookup yields CDR1 SGHNT and CDR2 YYREEE (reference sequence). The CDR3 runs 15 residues. The CDR3 region is CASSPPDSVTGELFF. The CDR3 nucleotides are TGTGCCAGCAGCCCTCCAGATTCAGTCACCGGGGAGCTGTTTTTT.

The chain uses TRBV11-3 and TRBJ2-7, with 8 positions matching TRBD1. Germline-derived CDR1 and CDR2 are SGHNT and YENEEA. The CDR3 is 15 amino acids. Trimming removed 0 bases from V and 3 bases from J; junction bases left unmatched: 4. This chain's CDR3 is CASSLDGTGDYEQYF. In nucleotides, the CDR3 is TGTGCCAGCAGCTTAGACGGGACAGGCGACTACGAGCAGTACTTC.

This clone came up once. The chain uses TRBV5-1 and TRBJ2-1; D perhaps matches TRBD2 (5 bases). Germline values: CDR1 SGHRS, CDR2 YFSETQ. Trimming cost V 0 bases and J 8 bases, with 6 bases left between them. The CDR3 has 12 amino acids. For the CDR3, the DNA is TGCGCCAGCAGCTTGGAAGCGGATGAGCAGTTCTTC. Translated, it gives CASSLEADEQFF.

V usage is TRBV5-1 and J usage is TRBJ2-2, with TRBD2 identical over 11 bases. This CDR3 contains 15 residues. V lost 3 bases, J lost 3 bases, and 1 base stayed unmatched. Germline V gene sequence: CDR1 SGHRS, CDR2 YFSETQ. The CDR3 is CASSSTSGDTGELFF. The CDR3 DNA follows: TGCGCCAGCAGCTCGACTAGCGGGGACACCGGGGAGCTGTTTTTT.

This sequence joins TRBV6-1 and TRBJ2-2, with 7 bases fitting TRBD1. CDR1 is MNHNS and CDR2 is SASEGT in the germline V gene. V lost 6 bases, J lost 1 base, and 5 bases stayed unmatched. CDR3 length: 15 amino acids. CDR3 amino acids: CASRRYRGNTGELFF. The CDR3 DNA follows: TGTGCCAGCAGGCGGTACAGGGGGAACACCGGGGAGCTGTTTTTT.

CDR3 in DNA: TGCAGCGTGAGGACCGGGACACCCCACAGTGAGCAGTTCTTC. Its translation is CSVRTGTPHSEQFF. The gene calls are TRBV29-1 and TRBJ2-1; a possible D gene is TRBD1 (6 bases). V was trimmed by 6 bases and J by 9 bases, leaving 21 bases between them. The CDR3 is 14 amino acids. CDR1 SQVTM and CDR2 ANQGSEA come from the germline V gene.

The rearrangement uses TRBV5-6 and TRBJ1-1; 9 bases fit TRBD1. This CDR3 has 17 amino acids. Germline CDR1 and CDR2: SGHDT and YYEEEE. The ends lost 2 bases at V and 0 bases at J; junction bases unmatched: 8. CDR3 sequence: CASSFVQGAAMNTEAFF. The CDR3 DNA sequence: TGTGCCAGCAGCTTCGTACAGGGGGCGGCTATGAACACTGAAGCTTTCTTT.

The genes are TRBV23-1 and TRBJ1-2; 8 positions match TRBD1. TRBV23-1 is an ORF; its function is uncertain. Germline trimming cut 5 bases from V and 4 bases from J; bases unmatched to any gene: 6. The CDR3 is 14 residues long. The CDR3 nucleotides are TGCGCCAGCAGTGAGGACAGGGCGGGCTATGGCTACACCTTC. It specifies CASSEDRAGYGYTF.

The chain couples TRBV2 to TRBJ1-1; D is perhaps TRBD1 (5 bases). CDR3 length: 13 amino acids. CDR1 SNHLY and CDR2 FYNNEI come from the germline V gene. V gave up 3 bases and J gave up 1 base, with 6 bases separating them. CDR3 nucleotides: TGTGCCAGCAGTGAGGGGGGGAACACTGAAGCTTTCTTT. It is translated as CASSEGGNTEAFF. Drawing the rest from reference TRBV2 and TRBJ1-1, the complete variable domain is EPEVTQTPSHQVTQMGQEVILRCVPISNHLYFYWYRQILGQKVEFLVSFYNNEISEKSEIFDDQFSVERPDGSNFTLKIRSTKLEDSAMYFCASSEGGNTEAFFGQGTRLTVV.

The rearrangement uses TRBV4-2 and TRBJ2-1; 11 bases agree with TRBD2. Germline CDR1 LGHNA, CDR2 YNFKEQ. After removal of 2 bases from V and 4 bases from J, the junction contained 7 bases not matched to a gene. The CDR3 sequence is 17 residues long. In nucleotides, the CDR3 is TGTGCCAGCAGCCAACTTACTAGCGGGGGACGATACAATGAGCAGTTCTTC. Amino acid sequence: CASSQLTSGGRYNEQFF.

The V gene is TRBV28, the J gene TRBJ1-2, with TRBD1 matching 7 bases. The J segment lost 0 bases and the V segment lost 4 bases, leaving 5 bases of the junction unmatched. Germline assignment: CDR1 MDHEN and CDR2 SYDVKM. This CDR3 comprises 15 residues. CDR3 bases: TGTGCCAGCAGTTCCCTCGACAGGGCTAACTATGGCTACACCTTC. It yields the protein CASSSLDRANYGYTF.

This chain connects TRBV13 to TRBJ2-5; 11 positions match TRBD2. Trimming at V came to 5 bases and at J to 2 bases, leaving 7 bases not matched to a gene. CDR3 size: 16 residues. Per germline, CDR1 PRHDT and CDR2 FYEKMQ (reference sequence). CDR3 DNA sequence: TGTGCCAGCAGCCCCAGACTAGCGGGGACTCAAGAGACCCAGTACTTC. Translating it yields CASSPRLAGTQETQYF.

The chain uses TRBV18 and TRBJ2-2; D might be TRBD1 (5 bases). V lost 2 bases to trimming and J lost 0 bases, with 19 bases between them. The CDR3 runs 19 residues. Germline V lookup: CDR1 KGHSH, CDR2 LQKENI. The CDR3 coding sequence is TGTGCCAGCTCACCAAGGGCGGTTAATCGACAGCCGAACACCGGGGAGCTGTTTTTT. Translation gives CASSPRAVNRQPNTGELFF.

V usage is TRBV18 and J usage is TRBJ1-5, with TRBD1 matching 10 bases. V lost 3 bases to trimming and J lost 6 bases; unmatched junction nucleotides: 5. CDR1 is KGHSH, CDR2 LQKENI, per germline. This CDR3 is built from 15 residues. The CDR3 region is CASSPGQGVVQPQHF. CDR3 DNA: TGTGCCAGCTCACCCGGACAGGGGGTTGTTCAGCCCCAGCATTTT.

Details on this clone: The junction shows a germline mismatch at one end, possibly a read error. The gene calls are TRBV6-1 and TRBJ2-5; perhaps TRBD2 as D (7 bases). This CDR3 has 16 residues. Per germline, CDR1 MNHNS and CDR2 SASEGT. The CDR3 protein is CASSEAGGRIQETQYF. CDR3 DNA: TGTGCCAGCAGCGAAGCCGGGGGGCGTATCCAAGAGACCCAGTACTTC.

This rearrangement joins TRBV5-1 to TRBJ2-1; a weak D match, TRBD2 (6 bases). This CDR3 is built from 15 residues. V was pared by 2 bases and J by 5 bases, with 14 bases between. CDR1 and CDR2 from the germline V gene are SGHRS and YFSETQ. Written as DNA, the CDR3 is TGCGCCAGCAGCTTTCCGGGTGGAGGGGACAATGAGCAGTTCTTC. It codes for CASSFPGGGDNEQFF.

The chain joins TRBV29-1 to TRBJ1-1; D is undetermined. CDR3 size: 12 residues. The germline V gene has CDR1 SQVTM and CDR2 ANQGSEA. V was trimmed by 3 bases and J by 1 base, leaving 6 bases between them. The CDR3 DNA reads as TGCAGCGTTGACAGAAAGAACACTGAAGCTTTCTTT. Translated, it gives CSVDRKNTEAFF.

The rearrangement joins TRBV4-1 to TRBJ2-2, with D possibly matching TRBD1 (5 bases). Trimming took off 0 bases at V and 6 bases at J, with 8 bases between the two ends. The CDR3 is 14 amino acids. The V gene's germline CDR1 is MGHRA and CDR2 YSYEKL. CDR3 in amino acids: CASSQEAGSGELFF. CDR3 in DNA: TGCGCCAGCAGCCAAGAAGCAGGGTCCGGGGAGCTGTTTTTT.

The rearrangement links TRBV2 to TRBJ1-3, with D perhaps TRBD1 (5 bases). Germline V gene sequence: CDR1 SNHLY, CDR2 FYNNEI. The CDR3 has 13 amino acids. The V end was cut by 8 bases, the J end by 0 bases, with 8 bases between. This CDR3 is CASLTVSGNTIYF. In nucleotides, the CDR3 is TGTGCCAGCTTGACAGTCTCTGGAAACACCATATATTTT.

The V gene is TRBV27, the J gene TRBJ1-2, with TRBD1 matching over 10 bases. Germline V CDR1 and CDR2: MNHEY, SMNVEV (reference sequence). The V gene end was trimmed by 6 bases and the J gene end by 7 bases; junction bases not matched to a gene: 11. This CDR3 has 15 residues. The CDR3 DNA reads TGTGCCAGCAGAACCGATCGGGACAGGGGAGGTGGCTACACCTTC. Translating it yields CASRTDRDRGGGYTF.